This T cell receptor beta chain came from a study of T cell responses to AZD1222 COVID-19 vaccine. Findings and caveats of the study: Reports indicate that nearly half of spike-specific TCRs are directed at unmutated variant regions. Repertoire sampling happened only post peak T cell response. CD4 TCRs linked to vaccination spanned spike, dominating at 160-218 and 743-854. The sample set comprised mostly white British donors with more females, and clonal diversity was possibly underestimated.

Notes on this clone: As yet, its antigen is unknown.

Profiled with immunoSEQ multiplex PCR; TCRdb holds only in-frame clones, not every one. The table lists roughly 49,000 clones, roughly 86% of them singletons. The source is an adult who received the AZD1222 COVID-19 vaccine. Here the sequenced sample was peripheral blood, taken 28 days after the second AZD1222 dose.

CDR3 bases: TGTGCCAGCGCCTCCTCGCGCGGGATTTCACCCCTCCACTTT. Translated: CASASSRGISPLHF. The chain combines TRBV27 with TRBJ1-6, with no clear D. Trimming removed 8 bases from V and 9 bases from J, with 17 bases in between. The CDR3 covers 14 residues. From germline, CDR1 is MNHEY and CDR2 SMNVEV (reference sequence).